The T cell receptor (beta chain) described here comes from a study of T cells in Graves' hyperthyroidism and ophthalmopathy. Patients were excluded for uncontrolled infection, other autoimmune disease, pregnancy or lactation. Germline CDR1 reads LGHDT; CDR2 reads YNNKEL (reference sequence). J lost 6 bases, V lost 10 bases, and 13 bases had no gene match. The CDR3 sequence is 14 residues long. This clonotype has at least ten counts. Researchers took RNA transcripts and amplified the TCR beta CDR3 regions from them. HTBI primers drove first-round RT-PCR of the TCR CDR3. MiXCR, run by TCRdb on the multiplex PCR reads, gives a single entry per CDR3 protein. The table has approximately 700,000 distinct CDR3 sequences, roughly 15% seen once; the top ten hold approximately 8%.

This clonotype was obtained from a young man with Graves' hyperthyroidism. V usage is TRBV3-1 and J usage is TRBJ2-3; the match to TRBD2 covers 7 bases. Sequencing was performed on blood. The CDR3 coding sequence is TGTGCCACCATGAATCTAGCGGTTGGGGATACGCAGTATTTT. Its translation is CATMNLAVGDTQYF.